This passage covers 27 T cell receptor beta chains from one sample sequenced in a study of T-cell reconstitution after alpha-beta-depleted transplantation in children. Unique molecular identifiers were incorporated when the TCRbeta library was constructed. TCRdb redid the calling of the PCR reads with MiXCR, one entry per CDR3 protein. The sample contains a few hundred thousand distinct CDR3 sequences, roughly 23% of which appear only once. Here the sequenced sample was PBMCs, taken before TCRalphabeta/CD19-depleted stem cell transplant. The receptors shown here come from a girl aged 2 to 9 with Fanconi anemia, due to receive a stem cell transplant.

The chain uses TRBV5-1 and TRBJ2-3, with a possible D match to TRBD2 (6 bases). V was trimmed by 3 bases and J by 4 bases, leaving 18 bases between them. Germline V gene data show CDR1 as SGHRS and CDR2 as YFSETQ. There are 16 residues in the CDR3. In nucleotides, the CDR3 is TGCGCCAGCAGCTCGGAGAAGACTAGTACATCAGATACGCAGTATTTT. This sequence encodes CASSSEKTSTSDTQYF.

This sequence joins TRBV29-1 and TRBJ2-3; either TRBD1 or TRBD2 may supply D (5 bases each). CDR3 length: 11 residues. Germline CDR1 and CDR2: SQVTM and ANQGSEA. The V end was cut by 5 bases, the J end by 8 bases, with 11 bases between. The CDR3 reads CSVPGPGTQYF. DNA for the CDR3: TGCAGCGTTCCGGGGCCGGGTACGCAGTATTTT.

This clonotype was counted many times. The rearrangement joins TRBV29-1 to TRBJ2-2; 12 nucleotides align to TRBD1. J gave up 6 bases and V 6 bases, and 5 bases lay outside the gene matches. CDR3 size: 14 residues. Germline CDR1 and CDR2: SQVTM and ANQGSEA. CDR3 region: CSVGQGAKSGELFF. In DNA, the CDR3 is TGCAGCGTGGGACAGGGGGCGAAATCCGGGGAGCTGTTTTTT.

The sample holds a few counts of this clonotype. This sequence joins TRBV29-1 and TRBJ1-2; 9 bases are shared with TRBD1. The CDR3 is made up of 15 amino acids. V was clipped by 4 bases and J by 4 bases; unmatched bases: 10. Germline-derived CDR1 and CDR2 are SQVTM and ANQGSEA. The CDR3, as DNA: TGCAGCGTTGTCGGTGGGGACAGGGTGACCTATGGCTACACCTTC. This gives the protein CSVVGGDRVTYGYTF. Based on the CDR3 plus reference TRBV29-1 and TRBJ1-2, the full variable domain is SAVISQKPSRDICQRGTSLTIQCQVDSQVTMMFWYRQQPGQSLTLIATANQGSEATYESGFVIDKFPISRPNLTFSTLTVSNMSPEDSSIYLCSVVGGDRVTYGYTFGSGTRLTVV.

The chain links TRBV29-1 to TRBJ2-7; 7 nucleotides line up with TRBD2. The J segment lost 3 bases and the V segment lost 6 bases, leaving 14 bases of the junction unmatched. The CDR3 length is 15 residues. Per germline, CDR1 SQVTM and CDR2 ANQGSEA. The CDR3 region has the DNA TGCAGCGTGTGCGGGTTCGGGGGGTCCTGCTACGAGCAGTACTTC. It encodes CSVCGFGGSCYEQYF.

V gene TRBV12-3 or TRBV12-4 combines with J gene TRBJ2-3; no clear D gene. This CDR3 has 13 residues. The V gene lost 5 bases and the J gene lost 4 bases, with 10 bases spanning the gap. CDR3 sequence (DNA): TGTGCCAGCAGTGGGCAGATAGCAGATACGCAGTATTTT. Encoded protein: CASSGQIADTQYF.

This CDR3 reads CASSFSSTRDRGFSYEQFF. In nucleotides, the CDR3 is TGCGCCAGCAGCTTCTCATCCACGAGGGACAGGGGTTTTTCGTATGAGCAGTTCTTC. The V and J genes are TRBV5-1 and TRBJ2-1; TRBD1 agrees at 10 bases. With 2 bases clipped from V and 8 bases from J, the junction kept 19 bases outside the gene matches. The CDR3 length is 19 residues. Germline CDR1 and CDR2: SGHRS and YFSETQ.

This clonotype showed up just a few times. The rearrangement links TRBV28 to TRBJ2-7; D is undetermined. This CDR3 contains 13 residues. V gave up 2 bases and J gave up 7 bases, with 12 bases separating them. CDR1 and CDR2 (germline): MDHEN, SYDVKM. This CDR3 reads CASSLQAPMEQYF. CDR3 DNA: TGTGCCAGCAGTTTACAGGCGCCCATGGAGCAGTACTTC.

This clonotype was detected ten times or more. The CDR3 DNA reads as TGCGCCAGCAGCGCAGCTAGCTTCAGGCCTTACAATGAGCAGTTCTTC. As protein: CASSAASFRPYNEQFF. The chain employs TRBV5-1 and TRBJ2-1; D might be TRBD2 (5 bases). V was clipped by 4 bases and J by 4 bases, with 18 bases between them. The CDR3 spans 16 residues. CDR1 and CDR2 (germline): SGHRS, YFSETQ.

This clonotype was observed a handful of times. V and J are TRBV7-6 and TRBJ2-5; D is perhaps TRBD1 (6 bases). V lost 2 bases and J 1 base, leaving 14 bases between the germline ends. This CDR3 region has 16 residues. CDR1 is SGHVS and CDR2 is FNYEAQ in the germline V gene. As DNA, the CDR3 is TGTGCCAGCAGCTTAAGGCCCTTCAGGGGCCAAGAGACCCAGTACTTC. It encodes CASSLRPFRGQETQYF. The full variable domain, with the rest looked up from reference TRBV7-6 and TRBJ2-5, is GAGVSQSPRYKVTKRGQDVALRCDPISGHVSLYWYRQALGQGPEFLTYFNYEAQQDKSGLPNDRFSAERPEGSISTLTIQRTEQRDSAMYRCASSLRPFRGQETQYFGPGTRLLVL.

Ten or more counts support this clonotype. J is TRBJ2-1 and V is TRBV29-1, with D possibly matching TRBD1 (5 bases). The CDR3 extends over 12 amino acids. Trimming took 7 bases from V and 4 from J, leaving 11 bases between them. In germline, CDR1 is SQVTM, CDR2 ANQGSEA. The CDR3: CSAGLGYNEQFF. The DNA of the CDR3 is TGCAGCGCAGGGTTGGGATACAATGAGCAGTTCTTC.

This clonotype has at least ten counts. The chain joins TRBV6-2 or TRBV6-3 to TRBJ2-7; D gene unclear. Germline CDR1 and CDR2: MNHEY and SVGEGT. The CDR3 length is 14 residues. The ends were cut back, 2 bases at V and 3 bases at J, with 11 bases in the middle. CDR3 in DNA: TGTGCCAGCAGTTACGGCGACCAAGGCTACGAGCAGTACTTC. It yields the protein CASSYGDQGYEQYF.

This clonotype appeared a single time. V is TRBV2 and J is TRBJ1-2, with D tentatively TRBD1 (6 bases). Looked up from germline, CDR1 is SNHLY and CDR2 is FYNNEI. V was shortened by 7 bases and J by 4 bases, with 16 bases between the two germline ends. The CDR3 has 14 residues. The CDR3 DNA follows: TGTGCCAGCAATGGGGAGGGGGACCTCTATGGCTACACCTTC. Its translation is CASNGEGDLYGYTF. Full variable domain (outside the CDR3, taken from reference TRBV2 and TRBJ1-2): EPEVTQTPSHQVTQMGQEVILRCVPISNHLYFYWYRQILGQKVEFLVSFYNNEISEKSEIFDDQFSVERPDGSNFTLKIRSTKLEDSAMYFCASNGEGDLYGYTFGSGTRLTVV.

This clonotype was seen many times. CDR3 sequence: CASGTGTGPYEQYF. In nucleotides, the CDR3 is TGTGCCAGCGGAACCGGGACAGGGCCCTACGAGCAGTACTTC. The chain uses TRBV12-3 or TRBV12-4 and TRBJ2-7, with 9 bases aligning to TRBD1. V shed 8 bases, J shed 2 bases, and the junction held 7 bases outside the gene matches. The CDR3 spans 14 residues.

This clonotype was counted many times. This rearrangement joins TRBV10-3 to TRBJ2-7; 15 bases agree with TRBD2. The J segment lost 3 bases and the V segment lost 11 bases, leaving 2 bases of the junction unmatched. Germline CDR1 is ENHRY and CDR2 is SYGVKD. This CDR3 has 13 residues. DNA for the CDR3: TGTGCCGTGGGACTAGCGGGGGGCTACGAGCAGTACTTC. Its translation: CAVGLAGGYEQYF.

As DNA, the CDR3 is TGTGCCAGCAGCTTAGGGGTGGACTACGAGCAGTACTTC. This sequence encodes CASSLGVDYEQYF. The genes are TRBV11-2 and TRBJ2-7; unclear D gene. V lost 1 base, J lost 3 bases, and 7 bases lay in between. From germline, CDR1 is SGHAT and CDR2 FQNNGV. CDR3 length equals 13 residues.

This clonotype was counted at least ten times. This chain uses TRBV20-1 with TRBJ2-3; 8 nucleotides agree with TRBD1. V was pared by 5 bases and J by 1 base, with 5 bases of the junction left unmatched. The CDR3 runs 14 residues. Germline V lookup: CDR1 DFQATT, CDR2 SNEGSKA (reference sequence). CDR3 nucleotides: TGCAGTGCTTTAGACAGGGGTGGCACAGATACGCAGTATTTT. This gives the protein CSALDRGGTDTQYF.

Only a few counts were recorded for this clonotype. The chain joins TRBV6-1 to TRBJ2-1, with TRBD2 as a possible D gene (6 bases). Trimming removed 6 bases from V and 9 bases from J, with 18 bases in between. The CDR3 has 14 residues. CDR1 MNHNS and CDR2 SASEGT come from the germline V gene. The CDR3 loop reads CASSLGREFSEQFF. DNA of the CDR3: TGTGCCAGCAGCCTAGGCCGGGAGTTTAGTGAGCAGTTCTTC.

The chain is built from TRBV20-1 and TRBJ2-3; D gene unclear. The CDR3 runs 12 residues. Trimming pared 4 bases from V and 4 bases from J, leaving 9 bases between. Germline V gene sequence: CDR1 DFQATT, CDR2 SNEGSKA (reference sequence). The DNA of the CDR3 is TGCAGTGCTATCTCTCGTGCAGATACGCAGTATTTT. It translates to CSAISRADTQYF.

This clonotype was seen ten or more times. V and J are TRBV6-5 and TRBJ1-2; D is possibly TRBD1 (5 bases). Per germline, CDR1 MNHEY and CDR2 SVGAGI. V was shortened by 8 bases and J by 5 bases, with 21 bases between the two germline ends. The CDR3 has 15 amino acids. Here the CDR3 reads CASLRSGIEFYGYTF. The CDR3 nucleotides are TGTGCCAGCTTGAGATCAGGGATCGAGTTTTATGGCTACACCTTC.

This clonotype was recorded at least ten times. The chain employs TRBV12-3 or TRBV12-4 and TRBJ2-5, with D perhaps TRBD2 (6 bases). V lost 6 bases to trimming and J lost 7 bases, with 15 bases between them. There are 13 residues in the CDR3. For the CDR3, the DNA is TGTGCCAGCAGCCCGGGACTGTCGGGGACCCAGTACTTC. Protein sequence: CASSPGLSGTQYF.

This clonotype was detected many times. The chain is built from TRBV25-1 and TRBJ1-1; weak D call: TRBD1 (5 bases). The CDR3 consists of 15 residues. Per the germline V gene, CDR1 is MGHDK and CDR2 is SYGVNS. Deletions cut 3 bases from V and 3 bases from J, with 14 bases between. The CDR3, as DNA: TGTGCCAGCAGTGACTCCCACAAAGGGGACACTGAAGCTTTCTTT. Amino acid sequence: CASSDSHKGDTEAFF.

The CDR3 loop is CASSYAQAYEQYF. For the CDR3, the DNA is TGTGCCAGCAGTTACGCCCAGGCCTACGAGCAGTACTTC. The chain recombines TRBV6-5 with TRBJ2-7; D gene uncertain. The CDR3 is 13 residues long. Trimming removed 2 bases from V and 2 bases from J, with 7 bases in between. Germline V gene data show CDR1 as MNHEY and CDR2 as SVGAGI.

The sample holds many counts of this clonotype. The chain carries TRBV2 and TRBJ1-2; D gene uncertain. Germline values: CDR1 SNHLY, CDR2 FYNNEI. The CDR3 runs to 13 residues. CDR3 region: CATSWDTNYGYTF. CDR3 nucleotide sequence: TGTGCTACGAGCTGGGATACTAACTATGGCTACACCTTC.

This clonotype was seen many times. The CDR3 DNA is TGCGCCAGCAGTGATGACGGAACAGATACGCAGTATTTT. As protein: CASSDDGTDTQYF. The chain carries TRBV10-1 and TRBJ2-3; the D is unclear. The CDR3 contains 13 residues. V lost 3 bases and J 3 bases, leaving 7 bases between the germline ends. Germline V CDR1 and CDR2: WNHNN, SYGVQD (reference sequence).

This clonotype was detected many times. The genes are TRBV10-3 and TRBJ2-1; 11 nucleotides agree with TRBD2. The CDR3 covers 15 residues. The germline CDR1 and CDR2 sequences are ENHRY and SYGVKD. Trimming cost V 7 bases and J 4 bases; bases outside gene matches: 6. CDR3 DNA sequence: TGTGCCATCATGGGCGCTAGCGGGAGGTACAATGAGCAGTTCTTC. Residues: CAIMGASGRYNEQFF.

The chain combines TRBV12-3 or TRBV12-4 with TRBJ1-1; 9 bases match TRBD1. The V gene end was trimmed by 5 bases and the J gene end by 8 bases; junction bases not matched to a gene: 27. The CDR3 loop spans 20 amino acids. CDR3 bases: TGTGCCAGCAGTACTCGACAGGGGGGAATTACGACGCGATTTGGCCCCGAAGCTTTCTTT. This sequence encodes CASSTRQGGITTRFGPEAFF.